What follows is one T cell receptor beta chain and its context. These data are taken from a study of shared clonotypes between healthy human individuals. Whole-study context: Each donor had three CD4 naive, three CD4 memory, two CD8 naive and one CD8 memory plate.

The ends lost 4 bases at V and 5 bases at J; junction bases unmatched: 9. Germline values: CDR1 SGHNT, CDR2 YENEEA. There are 16 residues in the CDR3. Assay execution took place at the deep level. Over several immunoSEQ plates, each subset's genomic DNA was distributed in even portions. TCRdb keeps only in-frame clones here, not all; method: immunoSEQ multiplex PCR. The sample contains over 2 million clones, about 95% of which appear only once. The sample consisted of naive CD4+ T cells sorted from blood. Subset given: CD45RA+ positively selected. The TCR comes from a young man in good health. The rearrangement uses TRBV11-3 and TRBJ2-1; 9 bases line up with TRBD2. The CDR3 sequence is CASSSKREDVDNEQFF. CDR3 coding DNA: TGTGCCAGCAGCTCAAAGCGGGAGGATGTCGACAATGAGCAGTTCTTC.